The T cell receptor (beta chain) described here comes from a study of OX40 agonist ivuxolimab in advanced cancers. In the study overall: Patients assigned to dose escalation were diagnosed with hepatocellular carcinoma, melanoma, renal cell or head and neck cancer. Participants could have had prior anti-PD-1, anti-PD-L1 or anti-CTLA-4 therapy, and about 40% had some. Findings and limits, study-wide: In general, CD8+ T cells held more expanded clones than CD4+ did, on average. Among the lowest levels of clonal expansion were found in partial responders at 0.1-3.0 mg/kg.

Comment on this clone: The antigen remains undetermined.

Trimming removed 5 bases from V and 3 bases from J, with 14 bases in between. The CDR3 length is 15 residues. Germline-derived CDR1 and CDR2 are LNHDA and SQIVND (reference sequence). The repertoire was sequenced with immunoSEQ multiplex PCR; TCRdb's copy has only in-frame clones and lacks some. The data hold about 27,000 clones, with around 75% observed a single time. The gene calls are TRBV19 and TRBJ1-3; no reliable D call. This TCR was recovered from an adult with an advanced solid tumor such as melanoma, head and neck, liver or kidney cancer. The sequencing used CD4+ or CD8+ T cells sorted from blood, collected in a trial of the OX40 agonist ivuxolimab. The chain's CDR3 is CASSSIQRVGNTIYF. For the CDR3, the DNA is TGTGCCAGTAGTTCTATTCAGAGGGTTGGAAACACCATATATTTT.